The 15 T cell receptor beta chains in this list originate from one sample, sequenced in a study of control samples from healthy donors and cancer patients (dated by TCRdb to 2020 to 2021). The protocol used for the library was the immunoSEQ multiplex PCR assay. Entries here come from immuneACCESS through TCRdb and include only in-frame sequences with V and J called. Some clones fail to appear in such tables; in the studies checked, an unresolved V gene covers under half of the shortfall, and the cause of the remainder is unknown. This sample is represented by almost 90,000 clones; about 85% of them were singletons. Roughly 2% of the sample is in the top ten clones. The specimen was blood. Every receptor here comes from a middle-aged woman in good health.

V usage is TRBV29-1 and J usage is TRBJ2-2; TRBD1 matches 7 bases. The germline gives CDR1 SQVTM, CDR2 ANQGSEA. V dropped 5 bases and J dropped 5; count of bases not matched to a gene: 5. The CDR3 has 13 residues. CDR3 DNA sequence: TGCAGCGTTAGACAGGGTGGAACCGGGGAGCTGTTTTTT. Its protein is CSVRQGGTGELFF.

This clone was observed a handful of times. CDR3 DNA: TGTGCCATCAGCTATGAGTCCTACGAGCAGTACTTC. Translation gives CAISYESYEQYF. This chain connects TRBV10-3 to TRBJ2-7; D gene unclear. Germline V lookup: CDR1 ENHRY, CDR2 SYGVKD. The CDR3 has 12 amino acids. V was trimmed by 6 bases and J by 1 base, leaving 7 bases between them.

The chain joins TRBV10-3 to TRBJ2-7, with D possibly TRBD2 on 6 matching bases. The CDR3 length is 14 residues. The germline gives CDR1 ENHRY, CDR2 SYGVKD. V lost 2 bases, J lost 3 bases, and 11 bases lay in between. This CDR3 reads CAISEVAVGYEQYF. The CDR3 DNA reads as TGTGCCATCAGTGAGGTAGCGGTGGGCTACGAGCAGTACTTC.

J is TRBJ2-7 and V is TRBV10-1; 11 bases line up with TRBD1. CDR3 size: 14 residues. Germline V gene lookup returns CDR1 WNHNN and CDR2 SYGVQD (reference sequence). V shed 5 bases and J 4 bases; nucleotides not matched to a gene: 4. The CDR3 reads CASSRGQGAYEQYF. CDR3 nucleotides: TGCGCCAGCAGTCGTGGACAGGGGGCTTACGAGCAGTACTTC.

The CDR3 DNA is TGTGCCAGCAGTCCCACCGGGACAATCAGCTCTGGAAACACCATATATTTT. Protein sequence: CASSPTGTISSGNTIYF. The chain recombines TRBV7-2 with TRBJ1-3; tentatively, D is TRBD1 (6 bases). Germline CDR1 and CDR2: SGHTA and FQGNSA. The V end lost 6 bases, the J end lost 0 bases, and 18 bases lay between the germline ends. The CDR3 is 17 amino acids.

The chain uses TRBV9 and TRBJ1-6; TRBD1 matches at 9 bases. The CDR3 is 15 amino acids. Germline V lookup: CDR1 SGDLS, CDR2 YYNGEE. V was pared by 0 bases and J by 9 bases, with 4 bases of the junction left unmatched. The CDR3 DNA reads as TGTGCCAGCAGCGTAGAGGGGACAGGGACTTCACCCCTCCACTTT. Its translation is CASSVEGTGTSPLHF.

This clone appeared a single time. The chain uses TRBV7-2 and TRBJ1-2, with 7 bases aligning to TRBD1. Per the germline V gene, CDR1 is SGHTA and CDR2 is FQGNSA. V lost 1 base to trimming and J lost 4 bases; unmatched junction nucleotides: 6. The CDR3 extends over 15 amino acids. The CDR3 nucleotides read TGTGCCAGCAGCTTAGTTTCGGGACAGATCTATGGCTACACCTTC. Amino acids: CASSLVSGQIYGYTF.

The CDR3 nucleotides read TGTGCCAGCAGGACGCCCTCTAACTATGGCTACACCTTC. Amino acid sequence: CASRTPSNYGYTF. This sequence joins TRBV6-5 and TRBJ1-2; D remains unclear. Trimming removed 6 bases at V and 0 bases at J, with 8 bases between. CDR3 size: 13 residues. Germline V gene sequence: CDR1 MNHEY, CDR2 SVGAGI.

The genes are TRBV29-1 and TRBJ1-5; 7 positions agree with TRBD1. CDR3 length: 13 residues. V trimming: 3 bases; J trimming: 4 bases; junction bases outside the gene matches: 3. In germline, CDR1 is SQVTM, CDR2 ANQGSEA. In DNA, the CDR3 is TGCAGCGTTGAGACAGGGAGGAATCAGCCCCAGCATTTT. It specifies CSVETGRNQPQHF.

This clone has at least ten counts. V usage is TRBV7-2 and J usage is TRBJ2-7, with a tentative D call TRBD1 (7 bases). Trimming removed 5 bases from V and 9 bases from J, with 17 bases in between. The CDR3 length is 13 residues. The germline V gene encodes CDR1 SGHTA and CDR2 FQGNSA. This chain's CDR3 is CASSPTGEVGQYF. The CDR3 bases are TGTGCCAGCAGCCCCACAGGGGAGGTGGGGCAGTACTTC.

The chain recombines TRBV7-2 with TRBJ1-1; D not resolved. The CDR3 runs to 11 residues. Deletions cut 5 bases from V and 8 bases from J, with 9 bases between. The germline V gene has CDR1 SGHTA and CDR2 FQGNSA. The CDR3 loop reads CASSPRSEAFF. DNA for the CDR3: TGTGCCAGCAGCCCCAGGTCCGAAGCTTTCTTT. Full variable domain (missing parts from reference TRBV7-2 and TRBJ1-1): GAGVSQSPSNKVTEKGKDVELRCDPISGHTALYWYRQSLGQGLEFLIYFQGNSAPDKSGLPSDRFSAERTGGSVSTLTIQRTQQEDSAVYLCASSPRSEAFFGQGTRLTVV.

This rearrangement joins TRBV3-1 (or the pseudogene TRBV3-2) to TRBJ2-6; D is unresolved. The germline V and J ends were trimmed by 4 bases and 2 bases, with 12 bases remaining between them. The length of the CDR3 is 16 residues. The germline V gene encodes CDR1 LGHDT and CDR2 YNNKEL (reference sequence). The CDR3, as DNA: TGTGCCAGCAGCCCCGGTGGTTGGGCTGGGGCCAACGTCCTGACTTTC. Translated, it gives CASSPGGWAGANVLTF.

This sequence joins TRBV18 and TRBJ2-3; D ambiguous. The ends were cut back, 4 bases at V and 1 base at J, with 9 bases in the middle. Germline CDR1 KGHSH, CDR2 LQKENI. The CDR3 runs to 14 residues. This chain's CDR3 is CASSLNRGTDTQYF. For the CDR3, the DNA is TGTGCCAGCTCACTCAACCGGGGCACAGATACGCAGTATTTT.

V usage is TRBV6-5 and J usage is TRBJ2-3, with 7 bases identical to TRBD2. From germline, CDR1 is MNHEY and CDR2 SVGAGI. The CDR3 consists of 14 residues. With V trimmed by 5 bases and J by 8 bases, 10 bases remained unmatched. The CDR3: CASSLSGGGATQYF. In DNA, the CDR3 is TGTGCCAGCAGTCTCTCGGGGGGAGGTGCTACGCAGTATTTT.

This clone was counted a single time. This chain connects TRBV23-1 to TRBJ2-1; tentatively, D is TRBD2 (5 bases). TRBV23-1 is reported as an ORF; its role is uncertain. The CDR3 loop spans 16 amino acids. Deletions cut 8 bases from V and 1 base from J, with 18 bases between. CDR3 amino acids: CASEILGRGSYNEQFF. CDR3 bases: TGCGCCAGCGAAATTCTTGGGCGCGGGTCCTACAATGAGCAGTTCTTC.